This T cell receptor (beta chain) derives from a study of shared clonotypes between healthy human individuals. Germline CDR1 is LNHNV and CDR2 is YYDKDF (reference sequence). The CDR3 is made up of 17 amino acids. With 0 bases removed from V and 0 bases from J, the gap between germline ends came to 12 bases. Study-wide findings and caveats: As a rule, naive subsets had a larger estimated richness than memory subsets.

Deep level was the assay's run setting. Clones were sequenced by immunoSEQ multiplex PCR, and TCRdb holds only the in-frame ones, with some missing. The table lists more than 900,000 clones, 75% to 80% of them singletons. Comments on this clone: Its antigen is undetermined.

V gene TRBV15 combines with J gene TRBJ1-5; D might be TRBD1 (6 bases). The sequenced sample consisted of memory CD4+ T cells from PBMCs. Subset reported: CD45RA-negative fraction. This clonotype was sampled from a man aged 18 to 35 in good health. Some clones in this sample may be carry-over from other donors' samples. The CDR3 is CATSREGGAYSNQPQHF. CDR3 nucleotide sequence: TGTGCCACCAGCAGAGAAGGGGGGGCTTATAGCAATCAGCCCCAGCATTTT. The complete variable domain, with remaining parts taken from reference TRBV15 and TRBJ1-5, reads DAMVIQNPRYQVTQFGKPVTLSCSQTLNHNVMYWYQQKSSQAPKLLFHYYDKDFNNEADTPDNFQSRRPNTSFCFLDIRSPGLGDTAMYLCATSREGGAYSNQPQHFGDGTRLSIL.